The entry below describes one T cell receptor (beta chain). Its antigen is unknown. The CDR3 consists of 16 residues. Germline lookup yields CDR1 ENHRY and CDR2 SYGVKD. The germline V and J ends were trimmed by 2 bases and 0 bases, with 12 bases remaining between them. Only in-frame clones appear in the TCRdb table, and some are missing; sequencing was by immunoSEQ multiplex PCR. Of approximately 100,000 clones in the sample, roughly 92% are singletons; the top ten hold approximately 0.67%. This specimen belongs to a study of siplizumab effects on memory and regulatory T cells. Study-wide findings and caveats: The apparent diversity of naive T cells exceeded that of memory cells, and naive T cells seemed to make a major contribution to the alloresponse. Mappable alloreactive CD4+ clones averaged approximately 62% Treg-derived with siplizumab versus around 27% in controls.

This TCR derives from a human donor in good health. Material: Tregs sorted from blood. V gene TRBV10-3 combines with J gene TRBJ2-3; a weak D match, TRBD2 (6 bases). CDR3 region: CAISEGGKISTDTQYF. In DNA, the CDR3 is TGTGCCATCAGTGAGGGGGGGAAGATAAGCACAGATACGCAGTATTTT.